What follows describes a single T cell receptor beta chain. The specificity of this receptor is unknown. Base qualities are not recorded, but no much larger clone differs from it by a single base. The sample originates from a study of T cell responses to AZD1222 COVID-19 vaccine (dated by TCRdb to the early 2020s). For context, the study as a whole: AZD1222 recipients with second doses at about 4 weeks or about 12 weeks were pooled, because spike-specific TCR depth and breadth did not differ between schedules. TCR sequencing was performed for more than 230 trial participants, of whom 200 to 210 were given two doses of AZD1222 and some 26 were given two doses of MenACWY control vaccine. Trial participants were enrolled into age subgroups of 18-55, 56-69 and 70-plus years, which contained 148, 28 and 57 TCR-sequenced participants, respectively. Results and caveats for the whole study, not just this receptor: Reportedly, almost half of the unique spike-specific TCRs recognized epitopes lying outside the regions that are mutated in the B.1.351 and B.1.1.7 variants. Because no day 14 peak-response samples were available, repertoires were characterized only after the peak T cell response. Conclusions about previously exposed vaccinees are limited, since just six AZD1222 recipients were seropositive for SARS-CoV-2 at baseline. In the small 56-69-year group, the increase in depth fell short of significance, most likely because of low power. The whole spike protein was spanned by vaccine-associated CD4 TCRs, and dominant responses were seen in regions 160-218 and 743-854. Spike-specific TCR breadth and depth rose significantly after two AZD1222 doses compared with day 0 and with MenACWY recipients. Participants were mostly white British, with more females than males. The authors suggested clonal diversity may have been underestimated.

The CDR3 regions of human TCRbeta chains were analyzed by immunosequencing. In the paper's pipeline: TCRs in the repertoires were compared against a reference library of SARS-CoV-2-specific TCRs that had been generated with the MIRA antigen-specificity platform. Breadth meant the fraction of unique TCRs that were SARS-CoV-2-associated, whereas depth meant the fraction of total T cells that were SARS-CoV-2-associated. Using the MIRA data, each spike-specific TCR was mapped to the spike region that the TCR reacts to and placed in a CD4 or CD8 class. Log10-transformed breadth and depth values were compared by one-way ANOVA with Sidak's multiple comparisons tests. TCRdb carries this immuneACCESS record with in-frame sequences only. Its versions omit some clonotypes, under half of them owing to an unresolved V gene in the studies checked, with the rest unexplained. The V and J calls and the clone size are those of that table, but D and trimming were determined from the DNA. This sample holds 150,000 to 200,000 clones; around 95% were observed only once. The ten largest clones take up about 0.6% of the sample.

Spanning cysteine to phenylalanine, the CDR3 consists of 13 amino acids. The kept DNA is CDR3 alone, 39 bases in frame from the first base. CDR1 GTSNPN and CDR2 SVGIG were looked up in the germline V gene (reference sequence). Trimming takes 0 bases from V and 1 base from J, and the germline ends sit 6 bases apart. According to the study, the label for this sample's time point signals: baseline before first vaccination. Vaccinee samples came from UK trials COV001 and COV002, including a single-blind randomized controlled phase 2/3 trial of AZD1222 (ChAdOx1 nCoV-19) in healthy adults. For TCRbeta chain sequencing, PBMC samples were collected from trial participants at day 0 and at day 28 after the second dose.

Here the chain combines TRBV30 and TRBJ1-1; no confident D gene assignment can be made. The sample was peripheral blood, taken on day 0 of AZD1222 vaccination. The origin of this receptor is an adult in good health. Here the CDR3 is given as CAWSVRANTEAFF. Here is the DNA: TGTGCCTGGAGTGTACGAGCGAACACTGAAGCTTTCTTT.